Each of the 19 T cell receptor beta chains below was sequenced from the same sample in a study of early stage breast cancer tumors. Sequencing used immunoSEQ multiplex PCR; TCRdb keeps in-frame clones, though not all of them. This table holds roughly 49,000 clones, over 75% found once. Sequenced: blood. These receptors all come from a person in their forties with breast cancer.

This chain connects TRBV5-1 to TRBJ1-2, with TRBD1 matching over 9 bases. Per germline, CDR1 SGHRS and CDR2 YFSETQ. This CDR3 is built from 15 residues. With V trimmed by 4 bases and J by 4 bases, 8 bases remained unmatched. Here the CDR3 reads CASSTGTGYLYGYTF. CDR3 in DNA: TGCGCCAGCAGCACCGGGACAGGGTACCTCTATGGCTACACCTTC.

V is TRBV30 and J is TRBJ1-1, with D possibly TRBD1 on 6 matching bases. The CDR3 runs 13 residues. Germline V gene sequence: CDR1 GTSNPN, CDR2 SVGIG (reference sequence). The CDR3 DNA reads as TGTGCTGTACTCAGGGGAATAGGCACTGAAGCTTTCTTT. Translated, it gives CAVLRGIGTEAFF.

This clone has more than one count but fewer than ten. J is TRBJ1-2 and V is TRBV6-5; possibly TRBD1 for D (5 bases). This CDR3 has 13 amino acids. Germline CDR1 and CDR2: MNHEY and SVGAGI. V shed 0 bases and J shed 8 bases, with 10 bases lying between them. Here the CDR3 reads CASSYSPQGGYTF. For the CDR3, the DNA is TGTGCCAGCAGTTACTCGCCGCAGGGCGGCTACACCTTC.

The chain is built from TRBV5-1 and TRBJ1-1; D unclear. The CDR3 consists of 15 residues. Trimming took off 1 base at V and 0 bases at J, with 10 bases between the two ends. CDR1 and CDR2 from the germline V gene are SGHRS and YFSETQ. The CDR3 sequence: CASSLIGSLNTEAFF. CDR3 nucleotides: TGCGCCAGCAGCTTGATCGGCAGTTTGAACACTGAAGCTTTCTTT.

This sequence joins TRBV25-1 and TRBJ2-3, with D perhaps being TRBD1 or TRBD2 (7 bases each). CDR3 length: 15 residues. The germline gives CDR1 MGHDK, CDR2 SYGVNS. The V end lost 3 bases, the J end lost 3 bases, and 13 bases lay between the germline ends. The CDR3 sequence: CASSESRGGTDTQYF. For the CDR3, the DNA is TGTGCCAGCAGTGAGTCCAGGGGGGGGACAGATACGCAGTATTTT.

The chain joins TRBV5-5 to TRBJ2-2; D may match TRBD1 or TRBD2 (6 bases each). V shed 3 bases and J shed 9 bases, with 12 bases lying between them. The CDR3 has 13 residues. Germline values: CDR1 SGHKS, CDR2 YYEKEE (reference sequence). The CDR3 sequence is CASSSTGGRELFF. DNA of the CDR3: TGTGCCAGCAGCTCAACCGGGGGCAGGGAGCTGTTTTTT.

This clone was seen more than once but under ten times. The V gene is TRBV9, the J gene TRBJ2-1; unclear D gene. This CDR3 contains 13 residues. Trimming left V 4 bases short and J 5 bases short, with 10 bases between. In germline, CDR1 is SGDLS, CDR2 YYNGEE. CDR3 bases: TGTGCCAGCAGCCCCCTTACTGACAATGAGCAGTTCTTC. Amino acid sequence: CASSPLTDNEQFF.

This chain uses TRBV5-1 with TRBJ1-1, with D possibly TRBD1 on 6 matching bases. Trimming left V 1 base short and J 1 base short, with 11 bases between. Germline values: CDR1 SGHRS, CDR2 YFSETQ. The CDR3 runs 15 residues. CDR3 sequence reads: CASSLMSQGNTEAFF. The CDR3 coding sequence is TGCGCCAGCAGCTTGATGTCACAGGGGAACACTGAAGCTTTCTTT.

The V gene is TRBV9, the J gene TRBJ2-7; 8 positions match TRBD2. CDR1 SGDLS and CDR2 YYNGEE come from the germline V gene. This CDR3 spans 15 amino acids. Unmatched junction bases numbered 10, after V lost 0 bases and J lost 8 bases. CDR3 region: CASSVGSGTLEKQYF. In nucleotides, the CDR3 is TGTGCCAGCAGCGTAGGTAGCGGGACCCTCGAGAAGCAGTACTTC. The full variable domain, in which reference TRBV9 and TRBJ2-7 provide the parts outside the CDR3, is DSGVTQTPKHLITATGQRVTLRCSPRSGDLSVYWYQQSLDQGLQFLIQYYNGEERAKGNILERFSAQQFPDLHSELNLSSLELGDSALYFCASSVGSGTLEKQYFGPGTRLTVT.

V usage is TRBV6-1 and J usage is TRBJ2-5; no firm D call. V was clipped by 4 bases and J by 1 base, with 7 bases between them. Germline CDR1 MNHNS, CDR2 SASEGT. This CDR3 comprises 13 residues. The CDR3, as DNA: TGTGCCAGCAGTGTTACAGTCCAAGAGACCCAGTACTTC. Protein sequence: CASSVTVQETQYF.

This sequence joins TRBV7-9 and TRBJ1-4; D not certain. There are 13 residues in the CDR3. V gave up 2 bases and J gave up 8 bases, with 9 bases separating them. Germline lookup yields CDR1 SEHNR and CDR2 FQNEAQ (reference sequence). The DNA for the CDR3 is TGTGCCAGCAGCTTACTTGTAGGAGAAAAACTGTTTTTT. It is translated as CASSLLVGEKLFF.

This clone appeared once. The genes are TRBV6-6 and TRBJ2-2, with 7 nucleotides matching TRBD2. The ends lost 2 bases at V and 6 bases at J; junction bases unmatched: 0. The CDR3 consists of 13 residues. Germline assignment: CDR1 MNHNY and CDR2 SVGAGI (reference sequence). In nucleotides, the CDR3 is TGTGCCAGCAGTTACCGGGGGGCCGGGGAGCTGTTTTTT. This encodes CASSYRGAGELFF.

This clone was observed a few times. The chain employs TRBV9 and TRBJ1-1; possibly TRBD1 for D (5 bases). Germline V gene lookup returns CDR1 SGDLS and CDR2 YYNGEE. With 0 bases removed from V and 7 bases from J, the gap between germline ends came to 16 bases. The CDR3 is 15 residues long. The CDR3 loop is CASSVDGFGADEAFF. CDR3 sequence (DNA): TGTGCCAGCAGCGTAGACGGGTTCGGGGCTGATGAAGCTTTCTTT.

The chain carries TRBV10-3 and TRBJ1-5; D is uncertain. The CDR3 covers 14 residues. V shed 0 bases and J shed 6 bases, with 9 bases lying between them. Germline V gives CDR1 ENHRY, CDR2 SYGVKD. CDR3 amino acids: CAISESRGTQPQHF. CDR3 coding DNA: TGTGCCATCAGTGAGTCCCGGGGTACTCAGCCCCAGCATTTT.

V usage is TRBV18 and J usage is TRBJ2-5; D not resolved. V shed 1 base and J shed 5 bases, with 5 bases lying between them. CDR1 is KGHSH, CDR2 LQKENI, per germline. There are 12 residues in the CDR3. The CDR3 coding sequence is TGTGCCAGCTCACCACAGGACGAGACCCAGTACTTC. Translation: CASSPQDETQYF.

The J gene is TRBJ2-7, the V gene TRBV19; the match to TRBD2 covers 15 bases. Per germline, CDR1 LNHDA and CDR2 SQIVND (reference sequence). After removal of 6 bases from V and 3 bases from J, the junction contained 15 bases not matched to a gene. The length of the CDR3 is 19 residues. CDR3 nucleotide sequence: TGTGCCAGTAGACCGACGACAGTCGGGACTAGCGGGAGGTTCTACGAGCAGTACTTC. It yields the protein CASRPTTVGTSGRFYEQYF. Variable domain in full (rest from reference TRBV19 and TRBJ2-7): DGGITQSPKYLFRKEGQNVTLSCEQNLNHDAMYWYRQDPGQGLRLIYYSQIVNDFQKGDIAEGYSVSREKKESFPLTVTSAQKNPTAFYLCASRPTTVGTSGRFYEQYFGPGTRLTVT.

In this sample, this clone turned up many times. J is TRBJ2-1 and V is TRBV5-1, with unresolved D. Germline assignment: CDR1 SGHRS and CDR2 YFSETQ. V lost 0 bases and J 2 bases, leaving 0 bases between the germline ends. This CDR3 has 12 amino acids. The CDR3, as DNA: TGCGCCAGCAGCTTGGCCTACAATGAGCAGTTCTTC. It translates to CASSLAYNEQFF. Complete variable domain (other parts from reference TRBV5-1 and TRBJ2-1): KAGVTQTPRYLIKTRGQQVTLSCSPISGHRSVSWYQQTPGQGLQFLFEYFSETQRNKGNFPGRFSGRQFSNSRSEMNVSTLELGDSALYLCASSLAYNEQFFGPGTRLTVL.

The V gene is TRBV19, the J gene TRBJ1-1; 9 positions agree with TRBD1. Germline lookup yields CDR1 LNHDA and CDR2 SQIVND (reference sequence). The CDR3 totals 14 residues. The V gene end was trimmed by 4 bases and the J gene end by 4 bases; junction bases not matched to a gene: 4. CDR3 sequence: CASSKDRGITEAFF. CDR3 bases: TGTGCCAGTAGTAAAGACAGGGGGATCACTGAAGCTTTCTTT.

The genes are TRBV25-1 and TRBJ2-5; 10 bases are a match to TRBD2. This CDR3 region has 15 residues. V was clipped by 5 bases and J by 1 base; unmatched bases: 4. CDR1 and CDR2 (germline): MGHDK, SYGVNS. The CDR3 region has the DNA TGTGCCAGCAGTCCGGCTAGCGGGAGCCAAGAGACCCAGTACTTC. This gives the protein CASSPASGSQETQYF.